The next 5 T cell receptor beta chains were all read from a single sample in a study of T cells in Graves' hyperthyroidism and ophthalmopathy. Amplification of TCR beta CDR3 regions was performed using RNA transcripts as template. The TCR CDR3 first-round RT-PCR relied on the HTBI primer set. TCRdb recomputed calls from the multiplex PCR reads with MiXCR, one row per CDR3 protein. The data show about 520,000 distinct CDR3 sequences, about a fifth seen once. The sequencing input was blood. The receptors here all came from a man aged 18 to 30 with Graves' hyperthyroidism.

The sample holds many counts of this clonotype. The V call is TRBV6-5, the J call TRBJ2-7; D is possibly TRBD2 (5 bases). Germline V gives CDR1 MNHEY, CDR2 SVGAGI. The CDR3 has 13 amino acids. Trimming stripped 6 bases from V and 2 bases from J, with 11 bases between. The CDR3 here is CASRPTGAYEQYF. In DNA form, the CDR3 reads TGTGCCAGCAGGCCAACCGGGGCCTACGAGCAGTACTTC.

The J gene is TRBJ1-1, the V gene TRBV11-2, with TRBD1 as a possible D gene (5 bases). Germline V gene sequence: CDR1 SGHAT, CDR2 FQNNGV. V shed 4 bases and J shed 7 bases, with 16 bases lying between them. This CDR3 has 14 amino acids. The CDR3 sequence is CASSSPRQHFEAFF. Here the CDR3 DNA reads TGTGCCAGCAGCTCTCCACGACAGCACTTTGAAGCTTTCTTT.

This clonotype has at least ten counts. This rearrangement joins TRBV12-3 or TRBV12-4 to TRBJ1-1, with D unclear. CDR3 size: 12 residues. V dropped 3 bases and J dropped 10 bases, with 12 bases sitting between them. The CDR3: CASSFTAARAFF. Written as DNA, the CDR3 is TGTGCCAGCAGTTTTACAGCGGCTCGAGCTTTCTTT.

V is TRBV7-2 and J is TRBJ2-4; D remains ambiguous. Per germline, CDR1 SGHTA and CDR2 FQGNSA. The CDR3 length is 15 residues. V lost 5 bases and J lost 2, with 13 bases in between. The CDR3 here is CASSPRRSSKNIQYF. CDR3 sequence (DNA): TGTGCCAGCAGCCCCCGCAGGTCCTCCAAAAACATTCAGTACTTC.

CDR3 nucleotide sequence: TGCAGTGCTATATCCGAGACAGGGAGGGGCTACACCTTC. This sequence encodes CSAISETGRGYTF. This rearrangement joins TRBV20-1 to TRBJ1-2; 7 nucleotides agree with TRBD1. This CDR3 is built from 13 residues. Trimming removed 4 bases from V and 8 bases from J; junction bases left unmatched: 10. Germline loops: CDR1 DFQATT, CDR2 SNEGSKA (reference sequence).